This T cell receptor beta chain appears in the sequencing data of a study of CD8 T cells in ankylosing spondylitis. Study outcomes and limitations: Earlier literature documents some of the motif variants in reactive arthritis synovial fluid and blood. Clones linked to the disease showed a CD8+ phenotype. They occurred at relatively low frequencies in peripheral blood. Blood from ankylosing spondylitis patients appeared to carry a characteristic eight-variant TCR beta motif.

Researchers built TCR beta libraries using quantitative 5'-RACE with molecular barcodes. TCRdb processed the 5' RACE reads anew with MiXCR; each CDR3 protein has one entry. The sample yields about 340,000 distinct CDR3 sequences, over 12% seen once. The CDR3 covers 14 residues. V lost 5 bases and J lost 3; bases outside the gene matches: 6. Germline V CDR1 and CDR2: SGHRS, YFSETQ. This clonotype was observed at least ten times. What it binds is not known. The clonotype was recovered from a male donor with ankylosing spondylitis or in good health (not recorded which). The chain is built from TRBV5-1 and TRBJ2-3; 7 positions match TRBD2. The sequenced material came from blood, either unsorted or a sorted T cell fraction (not recorded which). CDR3 in amino acids: CASSPTSTTDTQYF. The DNA for the CDR3 is TGCGCCAGCAGTCCGACTAGCACTACAGATACGCAGTATTTT.